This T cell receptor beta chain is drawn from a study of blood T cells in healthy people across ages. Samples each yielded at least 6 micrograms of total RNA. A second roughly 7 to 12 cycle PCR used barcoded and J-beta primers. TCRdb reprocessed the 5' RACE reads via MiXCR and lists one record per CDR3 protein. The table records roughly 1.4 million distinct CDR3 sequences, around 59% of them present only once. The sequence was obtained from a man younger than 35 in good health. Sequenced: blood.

The CDR3 reads CSARDRSGALPIQYF. Written as DNA, the CDR3 is TGCAGTGCTAGAGATCGCTCGGGGGCCCTCCCCATTCAGTACTTC. The chain has TRBV20-1 and TRBJ2-5; D tentatively fits TRBD1 or TRBD2 (6 bases each). The J call may not be correct, given that the DNA end is closer to TRBJ2-4. From germline, CDR1 is DFQATT and CDR2 SNEGSKA (reference sequence). CDR3 size: 15 residues.